This TCR beta chain originates from a study of T cell responses to AZD1222 COVID-19 vaccine. Germline V gene data show CDR1 as SQVTM and CDR2 as ANQGSEA. The CDR3 is made up of 11 amino acids. Trimming took off 8 bases at V and 4 bases at J, with 11 bases between the two ends. Overall study results and limits: Reports say nearly half of spike-specific TCRs go after unmutated variant regions. Donors were largely white British and mainly female; clonal diversity was possibly underestimated.

TCRdb's table, derived via immunoSEQ multiplex PCR, lists solely in-frame clones and lacks some. Counted here are approximately 140,000 clones, under 95% occurring once; the ten biggest clones make up around 5.2%. As to this clone: What it binds is not known.

The receptor comes from an adult in good health. Sample: peripheral blood, taken on day 0 of AZD1222 vaccination. The gene calls are TRBV29-1 and TRBJ1-2; possible D gene TRBD1, 6 bases. In DNA form, the CDR3 reads TGCAGCTCACAGGGACTCTATGGCTACACCTTC. Its translation: CSSQGLYGYTF. Variable domain in full (rest from reference TRBV29-1 and TRBJ1-2): SAVISQKPSRDICQRGTSLTIQCQVDSQVTMMFWYRQQPGQSLTLIATANQGSEATYESGFVIDKFPISRPNLTFSTLTVSNMSPEDSSIYLCSSQGLYGYTFGSGTRLTVV.